What follows describes a single TCR beta chain. The antigen it recognizes is unknown. One base away there is no much larger clone; base qualities are not given. TCRbeta CDR3 regions were amplified from genomic DNA using the immunoSEQ Assay, a bias-controlled multiplex PCR. On the study's bioinformatics: The number of nucleated cells in each sample was estimated by amplification of reference gene primers within the assay. To quantify the absolute abundance of each unique TCRbeta CDR3 rearrangement, sequence reads were collapsed and filtered. Productive Simpson clonality was computed per sample as the square root of Simpson's diversity index over productive rearrangements. Sourced from immuneACCESS, this table was stored by TCRdb with only in-frame sequences that have V and J called. A share of the clones is absent; for the studies checked, an unresolved V gene accounts for under half, and the remainder has no known explanation. Clonal size and the V and J genes are those of that table, whereas D and trimming came from the DNA. The sample profile shows under 100,000 clones; 75% to 85% of them were found once. Clones ranked in the top ten supply 9.5% to 15% of the sample.

Each collaborating institution followed its own protocols to collect whole blood in K2EDTA tubes. For TCRbeta analysis, collaborators shipped samples in one of three forms: frozen whole blood, isolated PBMCs, or DNA extracted from either of those sample types. The source of the sample is a study of blood T cell repertoires in COVID-19 (dated by TCRdb to the early 2020s). Regarding the study in general: Samples covering the acute and convalescent phases of COVID-19 were provided by collaborators in the United States, Italy and Spain. Samples came from the ongoing ImmuneRACE study (first 160 participants) plus 1,254 subjects from 6 global collaborators. Subjects who had been exposed to COVID-19, were actively infected with it, or had recovered from it provided the deeply sampled blood TCRbeta repertoires that made up the dataset. Sample metadata almost always included a de-identified subject ID, COVID-19 status, age in years and sex. The material from the prospective study consisted of cDNA or gDNA derived from T cells, B-cell-depleted T cells, or PBMCs. The repertoires were released in a freely available public database intended as a resource for research on the immune response to SARS-CoV-2. Where available, HLA class I and class II types were taken from metadata supplied by the sample provider and were not determined by assay-based typing.

The germline V gene encodes CDR1 KGHSH and CDR2 LQKENI. The germline ends are 9 bases apart after V is trimmed by 0 bases and J by 3 bases. The CDR3 runs 15 residues from the cysteine to the phenylalanine. The sequence is cut down to CDR3 DNA, 45 bases in frame from base 1. Overall study outcomes, separate from this receptor: Clinical and demographic metadata were provided uncurated, with the amount varying by source and participant.

Sequencing was carried out using peripheral blood. The sequence links TRBV18 to TRBJ2-1, with an unclear D gene assignment. The TCR sequence derives from a middle-aged woman with active or convalescent COVID-19. Here is the DNA: TGTGCCAGCTCACCACCGCCAGGTATCTACAATGAGCAGTTCTTC. This sequence encodes CASSPPPGIYNEQFF.